The 9 T cell receptor beta chains below all came from one sample that was sequenced in a study of T cells in Graves' hyperthyroidism and ophthalmopathy. Using RNA transcripts as the source, TCR beta CDR3 regions were amplified. An initial round of RT-PCR targeting the TCR CDR3 relied on the HTBI primer set. TCRdb reanalysed the multiplex PCR reads using MiXCR and keeps one entry per CDR3 protein. Altogether 560,000 or so distinct CDR3 sequences are present, about 20% being singletons, with the ten largest covering roughly 44%. The sequenced material came from blood. The receptors stem from a man aged 35 to 55 with Graves' ophthalmopathy.

This clonotype turned up a few times. This chain connects TRBV20-1 to TRBJ1-4; D unclear. From germline, CDR1 is DFQATT and CDR2 SNEGSKA (reference sequence). This CDR3 has 12 residues. V lost 7 bases and J 0 bases, leaving 6 bases between the germline ends. The CDR3 nucleotides are TGCAGTGGGGGTCCAACTAATGAAAAACTGTTTTTT. Amino acids: CSGGPTNEKLFF.

This clonotype was counted at least ten times. This rearrangement joins TRBV7-3 to TRBJ2-5; D possibly corresponds to TRBD1 (6 bases). The CDR3 has 16 amino acids. V was clipped by 5 bases and J by 2 bases, with 18 bases between them. Germline V gene data show CDR1 as SGHTA and CDR2 as FQGTGA. The CDR3 coding sequence is TGTGCCAGCAGCCTGACAGGTCAGGGGACGCAAGAGACCCAGTACTTC. Encoded protein: CASSLTGQGTQETQYF.

This clonotype has more than one count but fewer than ten. The rearrangement uses TRBV12-3 or TRBV12-4 and TRBJ1-1; 7 positions match TRBD1. CDR3 length: 18 residues. J lost 0 bases, V lost 5 bases, and 15 bases had no gene match. This chain's CDR3 is CASSAHKSTGHMNTEAFF. CDR3 nucleotides: TGTGCCAGCAGTGCCCATAAATCGACAGGGCACATGAACACTGAAGCTTTCTTT.

This clonotype occurred a few times. The V call is TRBV30, the J call TRBJ1-5, with D perhaps TRBD1 (6 bases). The V end lost 2 bases, the J end lost 8 bases, and 13 bases lay between the germline ends. Germline V CDR1 and CDR2: GTSNPN, SVGIG (reference sequence). The CDR3 loop spans 13 amino acids. The CDR3 nucleotides read TGTGCCTGGAGTTCCGGGGGCAAAGAGCCCCAGCATTTT. As protein: CAWSSGGKEPQHF.

This clonotype was picked up many times. The rearrangement joins TRBV12-3 or TRBV12-4 to TRBJ1-1, with 7 positions matching TRBD1. The CDR3 runs to 14 residues. The ends lost 6 bases at V and 3 bases at J; junction bases unmatched: 7. The CDR3 bases are TGTGCCAGCAGACCGACAGGGTTAGACACTGAAGCTTTCTTT. Its translation: CASRPTGLDTEAFF.

The gene calls are TRBV30 and TRBJ1-3, with unresolved D. The CDR3 loop spans 12 amino acids. Germline-derived CDR1 and CDR2 are GTSNPN and SVGIG (reference sequence). With 1 base removed from V and 2 bases from J, the gap between germline ends came to 3 bases. CDR3 in DNA: TGTGCCTGGAGTGGGGCTGGAAACACCATATATTTT. Residues: CAWSGAGNTIYF.

This clonotype was found a few times. The chain links TRBV24-1 to TRBJ2-2; maybe TRBD2 (5 bases). CDR1 is KGHDR and CDR2 is SFDVKD in the germline V gene. The CDR3 runs 11 residues. Trimming stripped 4 bases from V and 13 bases from J, with 9 bases between. The CDR3 bases are TGTGCCACCAGTGAACGGGGTGCGCTGTTTTTT. Protein product: CATSERGALFF.

This clonotype was seen repeatedly, ten times or more. The J gene is TRBJ2-5, the V gene TRBV2; D perhaps matches TRBD1 (6 bases). Trimming shortened V by 7 bases and J by 4 bases, and 16 bases separated the two germline ends. This CDR3 is 14 amino acids long. CDR1 is SNHLY, CDR2 FYNNEI, per germline. In DNA form, the CDR3 reads TGTGCCAGCAACTGGGCACAGGGTCCAGAGACCCAGTACTTC. This codes for CASNWAQGPETQYF.

Points on this clonotype: Possible read error: a much larger clone is one base away. The chain joins TRBV2 to TRBJ2-2; tentatively, D is TRBD1 (5 bases). Germline V CDR1 and CDR2: SNHLY, FYNNEI. Trimming pared 11 bases from V and 8 bases from J, leaving 12 bases between. The CDR3 extends over 11 amino acids. CDR3 nucleotides: TGTGCCGGCACCCGGACAGGGGAGCTGTTTTTT. Translated, it gives CAGTRTGELFF.